This entry features one T cell receptor beta chain sequence. Its antigen is as yet unknown. Profiled with immunoSEQ multiplex PCR; TCRdb holds only in-frame clones, not every one. The table records some 800,000 clones, almost 95% of them present only once. CD45RO-negative cells were positively selected for CCR7, leaving out terminally differentiated effector memory CD45RA+ cells. Every contributor of samples was a Caucasian grown-up residing in Nashville, Tennessee. The CDR3 has 10 amino acids. Germline loops: CDR1 SGDLS, CDR2 YYNGEE. The V and J ends lost 9 bases and 5 bases respectively, with 8 bases between them. The sample is drawn from a study of shared clonotypes between healthy human individuals. Regarding the study as a whole: All-four-donor shared clonotypes had higher generation probabilities than non-shared clonotypes did. Clonotype sharing levels among donors were expected to vary with sequencing depth.

This chain connects TRBV9 to TRBJ1-1; D remains ambiguous. The sample taken for sequencing was naive CD8+ T cells sorted from blood. This clonotype originated in a man under 40 in good health. The CDR3 DNA is TGTGCCACCAGGAGGACTGAAGCTTTCTTT. Its translation is CATRRTEAFF.